These T cell receptor beta chains were read from a single sample in a study of cytomegalovirus exposure and HLA in healthy donors. Repertoires were generated with immunoSEQ multiplex PCR, while TCRdb's copy carries only in-frame clones and drops some. The repertoire holds tens of thousands of clones, with around nine tenths as singletons. Sequencing input: PBMCs. These TCRs come from a man younger than 35 in good health and CMV-seronegative. CDR3s include the opening cysteine and the closing phenylalanine or tryptophan. The D gene is left open where the match is weak. The size entry is marked missing in some rows and otherwise reads once, few, many or a size class.

j_gene: TRBJ2-3
len: 10
abundance: few
d_gene: .
v_gene: TRBV20-1
CDR3aa: CSAREATQYF
CDR3nt: TGCAGTGCTAGAGAGGCTACGCAGTATTTT

j_gene: TRBJ2-1
len: 15
abundance: .
d_gene: TRBD1
v_gene: TRBV5-6
CDR3aa: CASTTGGSGYNEQFF
CDR3nt: TGTGCCAGCACCACAGGGGGCTCGGGATACAATGAGCAGTTCTTC

j_gene: TRBJ2-2
len: 14
abundance: .
d_gene: TRBD2
v_gene: TRBV9
CDR3aa: CASGAGVNTGELFF
CDR3nt: TGTGCCAGCGGGGCGGGAGTGAACACCGGGGAGCTGTTTTTT

j_gene: TRBJ2-7
len: 15
abundance: .
d_gene: TRBD2
v_gene: TRBV15
CDR3aa: CATSRLTSGSYEQYF
CDR3nt: TGTGCCACCAGCAGACTGACTAGCGGATCCTACGAGCAGTACTTC

j_gene: TRBJ2-3
len: 19
abundance: once
d_gene: .
v_gene: TRBV7-6
CDR3aa: CASSLRSEPGLPITDTQYF
CDR3nt: TGTGCCAGCAGCTTGCGTAGCGAACCGGGACTTCCGATCACAGATACGCAGTATTTT

j_gene: TRBJ1-2
len: 17
abundance: .
d_gene: TRBD1
v_gene: TRBV11-2
CDR3aa: CASSSIRGTGIGYGYTF
CDR3nt: TGTGCCAGCAGCTCCATCCGAGGGACAGGGATCGGCTATGGCTACACCTTC

j_gene: TRBJ1-1
len: 14
abundance: .
d_gene: TRBD1
v_gene: TRBV18
CDR3aa: CASSLLQGATEAFF
CDR3nt: TGTGCCAGCTCACTTCTACAGGGGGCGACTGAAGCTTTCTTT

j_gene: TRBJ1-1
len: 15
abundance: .
d_gene: .
v_gene: TRBV4-1
CDR3aa: CASSPGATRGTEAFF
CDR3nt: TGCGCCAGCAGCCCCGGCGCGACACGGGGCACTGAAGCTTTCTTT

j_gene: TRBJ2-3
len: 13
abundance: .
d_gene: .
v_gene: TRBV18
CDR3aa: CASSPPDWDTQYF
CDR3nt: TGTGCCAGCTCACCACCGGACTGGGATACGCAGTATTTT

j_gene: TRBJ1-5
len: 14
abundance: .
d_gene: .
v_gene: TRBV27
CDR3aa: CASRPTGSNQPQHF
CDR3nt: TGTGCCAGCAGGCCAACAGGTAGCAATCAGCCCCAGCATTTT

j_gene: TRBJ2-7
len: 15
abundance: .
d_gene: .
v_gene: TRBV7-8
CDR3aa: CASSLGFQITYEQYF
CDR3nt: TGTGCCAGCAGCTTAGGGTTCCAGATAACCTACGAGCAGTACTTC

j_gene: TRBJ1-2
len: 14
abundance: .
d_gene: TRBD1
v_gene: TRBV6-6
CDR3aa: CASSYEGQTNGYTF
CDR3nt: TGTGCCAGCAGTTACGAGGGACAGACCAATGGCTACACCTTC

j_gene: TRBJ2-2
len: 15
abundance: .
d_gene: TRBD1
v_gene: TRBV11-3
CDR3aa: CASSYGTGGTGELFF
CDR3nt: TGTGCCAGCAGTTATGGGACAGGTGGCACCGGGGAGCTGTTTTTT

j_gene: TRBJ1-5
len: 14
abundance: .
d_gene: .
v_gene: TRBV19
CDR3aa: CASNGGALNQPQHF
CDR3nt: TGTGCCAGTAATGGGGGGGCCCTAAATCAGCCCCAGCATTTT

j_gene: TRBJ1-5
len: 15
abundance: .
d_gene: .
v_gene: TRBV5-6
CDR3aa: CASSSSTGFNQPQHF
CDR3nt: TGTGCCAGCAGCTCCTCGACAGGTTTTAATCAGCCCCAGCATTTT

j_gene: TRBJ2-7
len: 15
abundance: .
d_gene: TRBD1
v_gene: TRBV5-1
CDR3aa: CASSLEGRGLDEQYF
CDR3nt: TGCGCCAGCAGCTTGGAGGGCAGGGGGCTTGACGAGCAGTACTTC

j_gene: TRBJ2-1
len: 16
abundance: .
d_gene: .
v_gene: TRBV28
CDR3aa: CASRGTGSGDYNEQFF
CDR3nt: TGTGCCAGCAGGGGGACCGGGAGCGGCGATTACAATGAGCAGTTCTTC

j_gene: TRBJ2-1
len: 14
abundance: .
d_gene: .
v_gene: TRBV6-1
CDR3aa: CASESGDANNEQFF
CDR3nt: TGTGCCAGCGAATCGGGGGATGCAAACAATGAGCAGTTCTTC

j_gene: TRBJ2-3
len: 17
abundance: .
d_gene: TRBD2
v_gene: TRBV5-1
CDR3aa: CASSLATSGGNTDTQYF
CDR3nt: TGCGCCAGCAGCTTGGCGACTAGCGGGGGCAACACAGATACGCAGTATTTT

j_gene: TRBJ2-3
len: 19
abundance: .
d_gene: TRBD2
v_gene: TRBV30
CDR3aa: CAWSVVLAGNPAITDTQYF
CDR3nt: TGTGCCTGGAGTGTTGTCCTAGCGGGAAACCCCGCGATTACAGATACGCAGTATTTT

j_gene: TRBJ2-1
len: 15
abundance: .
d_gene: TRBD2
v_gene: TRBV29-1
CDR3aa: CSVLKGLAGVNEQFF
CDR3nt: TGCAGCGTTTTAAAAGGACTAGCGGGAGTTAATGAGCAGTTCTTC

j_gene: TRBJ2-2
len: 14
abundance: .
d_gene: .
v_gene: TRBV27
CDR3aa: CASRVGGNTGELFF
CDR3nt: TGTGCCAGCAGGGTAGGGGGGAACACCGGGGAGCTGTTTTTT

j_gene: TRBJ2-3
len: 14
abundance: .
d_gene: TRBD2
v_gene: TRBV10-2
CDR3aa: CASSGLAGEDTQYF
CDR3nt: TGCGCCAGCAGTGGACTAGCGGGAGAAGATACGCAGTATTTT

j_gene: TRBJ1-1
len: 14
abundance: .
d_gene: .
v_gene: TRBV6-1
CDR3aa: CASSEARWNTEAFF
CDR3nt: TGTGCCAGCAGTGAAGCGAGGTGGAACACTGAAGCTTTCTTT

j_gene: TRBJ1-2
len: 13
abundance: .
d_gene: .
v_gene: TRBV9
CDR3aa: CASSPQASTGYTF
CDR3nt: TGTGCCAGCAGCCCCCAAGCCTCGACAGGCTACACCTTC

j_gene: TRBJ2-5
len: 16
abundance: .
d_gene: .
v_gene: TRBV14
CDR3aa: CASSQFPRGGEETQYF
CDR3nt: TGTGCCAGCAGCCAGTTTCCCCGTGGAGGGGAAGAGACCCAGTACTTC